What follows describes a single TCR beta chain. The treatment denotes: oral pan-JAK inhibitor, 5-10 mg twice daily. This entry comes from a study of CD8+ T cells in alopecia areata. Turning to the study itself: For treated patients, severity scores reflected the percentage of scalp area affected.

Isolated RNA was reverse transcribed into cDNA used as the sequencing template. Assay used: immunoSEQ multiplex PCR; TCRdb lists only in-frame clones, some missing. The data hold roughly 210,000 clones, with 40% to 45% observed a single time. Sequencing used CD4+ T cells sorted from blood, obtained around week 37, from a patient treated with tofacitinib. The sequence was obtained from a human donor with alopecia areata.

The CDR3 nucleotides read TGTGCCAGCAGTGGACCGAACCCGAACACTGAAGCTTTCTTT. Protein: CASSGPNPNTEAFF. This chain links TRBV6-1 with TRBJ1-1; D unclear. The CDR3 is 14 residues long. The V gene's germline CDR1 is MNHNS and CDR2 SASEGT. V shed 4 bases and J shed 1 base, with 10 bases lying between them.